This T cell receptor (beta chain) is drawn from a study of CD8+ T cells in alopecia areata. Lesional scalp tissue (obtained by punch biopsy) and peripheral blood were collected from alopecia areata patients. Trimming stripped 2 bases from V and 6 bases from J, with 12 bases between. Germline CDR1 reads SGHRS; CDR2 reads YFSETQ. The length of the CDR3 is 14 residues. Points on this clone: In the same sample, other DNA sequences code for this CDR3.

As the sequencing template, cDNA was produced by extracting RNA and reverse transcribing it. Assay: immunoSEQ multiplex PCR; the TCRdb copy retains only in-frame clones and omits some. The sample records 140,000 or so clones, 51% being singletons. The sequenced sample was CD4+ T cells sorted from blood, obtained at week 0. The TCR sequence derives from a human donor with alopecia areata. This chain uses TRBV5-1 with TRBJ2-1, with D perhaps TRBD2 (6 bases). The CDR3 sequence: CASSLGGSSNEQFF. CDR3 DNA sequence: TGCGCCAGCAGCTTAGGAGGGAGCTCCAATGAGCAGTTCTTC. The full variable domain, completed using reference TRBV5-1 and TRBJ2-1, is KAGVTQTPRYLIKTRGQQVTLSCSPISGHRSVSWYQQTPGQGLQFLFEYFSETQRNKGNFPGRFSGRQFSNSRSEMNVSTLELGDSALYLCASSLGGSSNEQFFGPGTRLTVL.